The source of this T cell receptor (beta chain) is a study of CD8+CD57+ T cells in acquired aplastic anemia. In the study overall: Sorted CD4+ and CD8+ cells yielded roughly 3.5 ug of DNA on average. Study findings and constraints: Patients and controls had in common twenty-nine CD8+ CDR3 sequences.

The template used for profiling TCR beta VDJ and CDR3 was genomic DNA. TCRdb analysed the reads with MiXCR anew, one entry per CDR3 protein. The table has roughly 500,000 distinct CDR3 sequences, approximately 32% seen once; the top ten hold 0.82%. This clonotype has only a few counts. Its antigen is not known. Patients selected for sequencing had displayed CD8+CD57+ cell expansion by flow cytometry. The length of the CDR3 is 16 residues. V dropped 5 bases and J dropped 1; count of bases not matched to a gene: 7. The chain combines TRBV12-3 or TRBV12-4 with TRBJ2-1, with 8 nucleotides matching TRBD1. This clonotype was obtained from a human donor with aplastic anemia. The specimen sequenced was sorted CD4+, CD8+, or CD8+CD57+ T cells (not recorded which) from PBMCs. For the CDR3, the DNA is TGTGCCAGCAGTGCAGACAGGGGTGGGTCCTACAATGAGCAGTTCTTC. This encodes CASSADRGGSYNEQFF.